Listed below are T cell receptor beta chains from one sample, sequenced in a study of T cells in Graves' hyperthyroidism and ophthalmopathy. MiXCR, run by TCRdb on the multiplex PCR reads, gives a single entry per CDR3 protein. The sample carries almost 600,000 distinct CDR3 sequences, around 13% recorded once. The material sequenced was blood. The receptors shown here come from a woman aged 30 to 39 with Graves' hyperthyroidism that later progressed to Graves' ophthalmopathy. Both conserved end residues are part of each CDR3. The D gene is left open where the match is weak. Rows give clone size only sometimes, using once, few, many, or a class for an expanded clone.

V gene: TRBV30
J gene: TRBJ2-6
D gene: NA
clone size: few
CDR3 DNA: TGTGCCTGGAGTGTGAGCTCTGGGGCCAACGTCCTGACTTTC
CDR3 protein: CAWSVSSGANVLTF

V gene: TRBV2
J gene: TRBJ2-5
D gene: TRBD1
clone size: many
CDR3 DNA: TGTGCCAGCAGTGGCAGAGGGGGCTGGGGCGAGACCCAGTACTTC
CDR3 protein: CASSGRGGWGETQYF

V gene: TRBV20-1
J gene: TRBJ2-1
D gene: TRBD2
clone size: many
CDR3 DNA: TGCAGTGCCGACACGACTAGCAGAACCTACAATGAGCAGTTCTTC
CDR3 protein: CSADTTSRTYNEQFF

V gene: TRBV20-1
J gene: TRBJ2-2
D gene: NA
clone size: many
CDR3 DNA: TGCAGTGCTACGGTTGGAACCGGGGAGCTGTTTTTT
CDR3 protein: CSATVGTGELFF

V gene: TRBV6-1
J gene: TRBJ2-6
D gene: TRBD2
clone size: many
CDR3 DNA: TGTGCCAGCAGTTCCCGGGGAGGGACTGGGGCCAACGTCCTGACTTTC
CDR3 protein: CASSSRGGTGANVLTF

V gene: TRBV20-1
J gene: TRBJ2-1
D gene: TRBD1
clone size: many
CDR3 DNA: TGCAGTGCTTTTGAGGGACAGGTTATTACTGAGCAGTTCTTC
CDR3 protein: CSAFEGQVITEQFF

V gene: TRBV28
J gene: TRBJ2-6
D gene: TRBD1
clone size: NA
CDR3 DNA: TGTGCCAGCAGTGGGCAGGGGGCGGGGGGGGCCAACGTCCTGACTTTC
CDR3 protein: CASSGQGAGGANVLTF

V gene: TRBV20-1
J gene: TRBJ2-1
D gene: NA
clone size: NA
CDR3 DNA: TGCAGTGCTAGAGATACCCACTATGAGCAGTTCTTC
CDR3 protein: CSARDTHYEQFF

V gene: TRBV28
J gene: TRBJ1-3
D gene: NA
clone size: many
CDR3 DNA: TGTGCCAGCTCACGGCCCCAATACAGGGACATCATCTCGAGCTCTGGAAACACCATATATTTT
CDR3 protein: CASSRPQYRDIISSSGNTIYF

V gene: TRBV5-6
J gene: TRBJ2-7
D gene: NA
clone size: many
CDR3 DNA: TGTGCCAGCAGCCGCGAGGACAGAGGGACCTACGAGCAGTACTTC
CDR3 protein: CASSREDRGTYEQYF

V gene: TRBV28
J gene: TRBJ1-6
D gene: NA
clone size: many
CDR3 DNA: TGTGCCGGGCAACAGGGAAATAATTCACCCCTCCACTTT
CDR3 protein: CAGQQGNNSPLHF

V gene: TRBV20-1
J gene: TRBJ1-2
D gene: NA
clone size: many
CDR3 DNA: TGCAGTGCCCGATGGAAAGGCGGCTACACCTTC
CDR3 protein: CSARWKGGYTF

V gene: TRBV7-9
J gene: TRBJ1-2
D gene: NA
clone size: many
CDR3 DNA: TGTGCCAGCTGGGAGACGGAACTCTATGGCTACACCTTC
CDR3 protein: CASWETELYGYTF

V gene: TRBV29-1
J gene: TRBJ1-1
D gene: NA
clone size: few
CDR3 DNA: TGCAGCGGCGGGGACCGAGACACTGAAGCTTTCTTT
CDR3 protein: CSGGDRDTEAFF

V gene: TRBV19
J gene: TRBJ2-7
D gene: NA
clone size: few
CDR3 DNA: TGTGCCAGTGGGGCCCGATCAGGGGTCGGCGAGCAGTACTTC
CDR3 protein: CASGARSGVGEQYF

V gene: TRBV20-1
J gene: TRBJ2-7
D gene: TRBD2
clone size: many
CDR3 DNA: TGCAGTGCTATTAGACTAGCGGGGTTGATTTCCTACGAGCAGTACTTC
CDR3 protein: CSAIRLAGLISYEQYF

V gene: TRBV9
J gene: TRBJ1-1
D gene: NA
clone size: many
CDR3 DNA: TGTGCCAGCAGCAGAGAAGTGGCGAACACTGAAGCTTTCTTT
CDR3 protein: CASSREVANTEAFF

V gene: TRBV29-1
J gene: TRBJ1-2
D gene: NA
clone size: few
CDR3 DNA: TGCAGCGTTGAACCCCAATCAGGGTACGGAAGCTATGGCTACACCTTC
CDR3 protein: CSVEPQSGYGSYGYTF

V gene: TRBV24-1
J gene: TRBJ2-1
D gene: TRBD2
clone size: many
CDR3 DNA: TGTGCCACCAGTACTCTAGCGGAAGCCTCCTACAATGAGCAGTTCTTC
CDR3 protein: CATSTLAEASYNEQFF

V gene: TRBV27
J gene: TRBJ2-5
D gene: NA
clone size: many
CDR3 DNA: TGTGCCAGCAGTGGATGGCAGAAAGGCTTGGAGACCCAGTACTTC
CDR3 protein: CASSGWQKGLETQYF

V gene: TRBV7-2
J gene: TRBJ2-1
D gene: TRBD2
clone size: many
CDR3 DNA: TGTGCCAGCAGCTTAGGGTTCTGGACTAGCGGCAATGAGCAGTTCTTC
CDR3 protein: CASSLGFWTSGNEQFF

V gene: TRBV4-3
J gene: TRBJ1-1
D gene: NA
clone size: many
CDR3 DNA: TGCGCCAGCAGCCAAGATGTGGGGGCGGGTACTGAAGCTTTCTTT
CDR3 protein: CASSQDVGAGTEAFF

V gene: TRBV6-1
J gene: TRBJ1-2
D gene: TRBD1
clone size: many
CDR3 DNA: TGTGCCAGCAGTTGGGTACAGGGGGCTGTGAACTATGGCTACACCTTC
CDR3 protein: CASSWVQGAVNYGYTF